These 8 T cell receptor beta chains were all obtained from the same sample, sequenced in a study of T cell changes during pregnancy in multiple sclerosis. Some clones are missing from TCRdb's copy, which holds only in-frame ones; the method was immunoSEQ multiplex PCR. The data contain tens of thousands of clones, roughly nine tenths of them seen just once; the ten biggest clones take up approximately 9.5%. The source was peripheral blood, collected after pregnancy. The receptors derive from a female donor in good health, enrolled as a control in a pregnancy study.

The chain has TRBV27 and TRBJ2-7; weak D call: TRBD1 (6 bases). V lost 7 bases and J 0 bases, leaving 16 bases between the germline ends. The CDR3 sequence is 15 residues long. Per germline, CDR1 MNHEY and CDR2 SMNVEV (reference sequence). The CDR3 sequence: CASTQGQESSYEQYF. CDR3 sequence (DNA): TGTGCCAGCACCCAGGGGCAGGAGAGCTCCTACGAGCAGTACTTC.

The rearrangement uses TRBV5-6 and TRBJ2-2; 7 bases fit TRBD1. Germline V gene lookup returns CDR1 SGHDT and CDR2 YYEEEE. This CDR3 has 16 amino acids. Germline trimming cut 0 bases from V and 1 base from J; bases unmatched to any gene: 3. The chain's CDR3 is CASSLEQGVNTGELFF. The CDR3 DNA follows: TGTGCCAGCAGCTTGGAGCAGGGGGTGAACACCGGGGAGCTGTTTTTT.

The chain combines TRBV18 with TRBJ2-1, with TRBD1 matching over 10 bases. Germline CDR1 is KGHSH and CDR2 is LQKENI. Trimming at V came to 6 bases and at J to 2 bases, leaving 13 bases not matched to a gene. The CDR3 has 18 amino acids. CDR3 sequence (DNA): TGTGCCAGCTCCCCGTTTACTATCGGGACAGGGGCCTACAATGAGCAGTTCTTC. This translates into CASSPFTIGTGAYNEQFF.

The chain uses TRBV10-2 and TRBJ2-7; 10 nucleotides match TRBD2. CDR1 and CDR2 (germline): WSHSY, SAAADI. V lost 7 bases, J lost 2 bases, and 11 bases stayed unmatched. CDR3 length: 16 residues. The CDR3 spells CASTRLVTSGTYEQYF. The CDR3 bases are TGCGCCAGCACCCGATTGGTAACTAGCGGGACCTACGAGCAGTACTTC.

The rearrangement uses TRBV5-1 and TRBJ1-5, with 8 bases fitting TRBD1. V was clipped by 2 bases and J by 0 bases; unmatched bases: 4. Germline CDR1 and CDR2: SGHRS and YFSETQ. The CDR3 length is 16 residues. CDR3 in amino acids: CASSFDRGTSNQPQHF. The CDR3 coding sequence is TGCGCCAGCAGCTTCGACAGGGGTACTAGCAATCAGCCCCAGCATTTT.

The gene calls are TRBV30 and TRBJ1-1; D is unresolved. The CDR3 loop spans 12 amino acids. Trimming shortened V by 0 bases and J by 7 bases, and 9 bases separated the two germline ends. Per germline, CDR1 GTSNPN and CDR2 SVGIG (reference sequence). For the CDR3, the DNA is TGTGCCTGGAGTGTAGCTGCGAATGAAGCTTTCTTT. Encoded protein: CAWSVAANEAFF. The variable domain in full, completed from reference TRBV30 and TRBJ1-1, reads SQTIHQWPATLVQPVGSPLSLECTVEGTSNPNLYWYRQAAGRGLQLLFYSVGIGQISSEVPQNLSASRPQDRQFILSSKKLLLSDSGFYLCAWSVAANEAFFGQGTRLTVV.

This chain joins TRBV5-1 and TRBJ2-7, with a possible D match to TRBD2 (6 bases). This CDR3 spans 18 amino acids. Germline lookup yields CDR1 SGHRS and CDR2 YFSETQ. V lost 0 bases and J 0 bases, leaving 19 bases between the germline ends. CDR3 bases: TGCGCCAGCAGCTTGGCGGACCCGGAGGGATACGGCTCCTACGAGCAGTACTTC. It is translated as CASSLADPEGYGSYEQYF.

The chain couples TRBV6-1 to TRBJ2-7; no clear D. Trimming shortened V by 6 bases and J by 2 bases, and 11 bases separated the two germline ends. Germline V gene sequence: CDR1 MNHNS, CDR2 SASEGT. The CDR3 totals 13 residues. The CDR3 DNA reads TGTGCCAGCAGCTACACTACCACCTACGAGCAGTACTTC. Amino acid sequence: CASSYTTTYEQYF.